The 32 T cell receptor beta chains below all came from one sample that was sequenced in a study of persistence of HIV-infected CD4 T cells. The libraries were made with immunoSEQ version 4 in survey mode. Sequencing was performed with immunoSEQ multiplex PCR; in TCRdb, only in-frame clones are kept and a portion is missing. The sample has about 36,000 clones, over 75% seen once. Cells were stimulated with overlapping HIV-1 Gag 15-mer peptides. CD40L/CD69 double-negative CD45RO-high memory CD4+ T cells were collected. No antigen has been identified for these receptors. Sequenced here: cultured CD4+ T cells from PBMCs, sampled from a patient who received antiretroviral therapy. These receptor sequences come from an adult with HIV. The donor label of this sample is uncertain.

The chain employs TRBV24-1 and TRBJ2-5, with 7 bases identical to TRBD1. The germline V gene has CDR1 KGHDR and CDR2 SFDVKD. This CDR3 has 14 amino acids. The V segment lost 4 bases and the J segment 4 bases; nucleotides outside the gene matches: 5. In DNA, the CDR3 is TGTGCCACCAGTGAGCAGGACAGGTCAGAGACCCAGTACTTC. Translated: CATSEQDRSETQYF.

The chain links TRBV28 to TRBJ2-2; D is possibly TRBD2 (6 bases). The CDR3 consists of 16 residues. With 6 bases removed from V and 0 bases from J, the gap between germline ends came to 14 bases. The germline V gene has CDR1 MDHEN and CDR2 SYDVKM. The CDR3 here is CASRGRDSTNTGELFF. DNA for the CDR3: TGTGCCAGCAGGGGCCGGGACTCCACGAACACCGGGGAGCTGTTTTTT.

The V and J genes are TRBV5-1 and TRBJ2-2, with D tentatively TRBD1 (5 bases). The CDR3 totals 14 residues. The V gene lost 4 bases and the J gene lost 3 bases, with 10 bases spanning the gap. The germline gives CDR1 SGHRS, CDR2 YFSETQ. The CDR3 spells CASSLGPYTGELFF. The CDR3 region has the DNA TGCGCCAGCAGCCTGGGGCCTTACACCGGGGAGCTGTTTTTT.

This clone was detected a few times. The gene calls are TRBV7-9 and TRBJ1-5; the match to TRBD1 covers 7 bases. Losses at the gene ends were 5 bases for V and 7 bases for J; bases not matched to a gene: 11. The length of the CDR3 is 15 residues. Germline CDR1 reads SEHNR; CDR2 reads FQNEAQ (reference sequence). CDR3 nucleotides: TGTGCCAGCAGCGTAGGGACAGCCATCGGCCAGCCCCAGCATTTT. Translated, it gives CASSVGTAIGQPQHF.

The chain joins TRBV7-2 to TRBJ2-7; no definite D call. The CDR3 loop spans 12 amino acids. Deletions cut 5 bases from V and 7 bases from J, with 12 bases between. Germline V gene sequence: CDR1 SGHTA, CDR2 FQGNSA. The CDR3 reads CASSPRFGEQYF. The DNA for the CDR3 is TGTGCCAGCAGCCCCCGGTTTGGGGAGCAGTACTTC. The variable domain in full, completed from reference TRBV7-2 and TRBJ2-7, reads GAGVSQSPSNKVTEKGKDVELRCDPISGHTALYWYRQSLGQGLEFLIYFQGNSAPDKSGLPSDRFSAERTGGSVSTLTIQRTQQEDSAVYLCASSPRFGEQYFGPGTRLTVT.

V and J are TRBV11-2 and TRBJ2-2, with D unclear. Trimming removed 5 bases at V and 5 bases at J, with 6 bases between. CDR1 is SGHAT, CDR2 FQNNGV, per germline. The CDR3 totals 12 residues. The CDR3 sequence: CASSHLTGELFF. CDR3 DNA: TGTGCCAGCAGCCACCTAACCGGGGAGCTGTTTTTT.

This clone is a singleton in its sample. The chain recombines TRBV2 with TRBJ1-3; D ambiguous. Trimming removed 5 bases at V and 2 bases at J, with 7 bases between. From germline, CDR1 is SNHLY and CDR2 FYNNEI. The CDR3 extends over 13 amino acids. The CDR3 loop reads CASSILPGNTIYF. The CDR3 DNA reads as TGTGCCAGCAGTATCTTACCTGGAAACACCATATATTTT.

The rearrangement joins TRBV27 to TRBJ2-5, with 13 nucleotides matching TRBD2. The V gene end was trimmed by 6 bases and the J gene end by 5 bases; junction bases not matched to a gene: 18. CDR1 is MNHEY, CDR2 SMNVEV, per germline (reference sequence). The CDR3 length is 19 residues. The CDR3 protein is CASRPTSGGALSLRETQYF. In DNA, the CDR3 is TGTGCCAGCAGACCAACTAGCGGGGGGGCCCTAAGTCTTCGGGAGACCCAGTACTTC.

This clone was recorded a few times. This CDR3 reads CASSMDRGRGNTIYF. CDR3 nucleotides: TGTGCCAGTAGTATGGACAGAGGACGGGGAAACACCATATATTTT. The rearrangement joins TRBV19 to TRBJ1-3, with D possibly being TRBD1 (6 bases). Germline CDR1 is LNHDA and CDR2 is SQIVND (reference sequence). The CDR3 loop spans 15 amino acids. Trimming removed 3 bases from V and 4 bases from J, with 13 bases in between.

The rearrangement uses TRBV27 and TRBJ1-5; 10 bases align to TRBD1. V shed 6 bases and J 4 bases; nucleotides not matched to a gene: 9. CDR1 is MNHEY and CDR2 is SMNVEV in the germline V gene (reference sequence). The CDR3 spans 16 residues. CDR3: CASRPTRDRGNQPQHF. The CDR3 nucleotides are TGTGCCAGCAGACCGACCCGGGACAGGGGTAATCAGCCCCAGCATTTT.

The table lists this clone with a count of one. V gene TRBV5-1 combines with J gene TRBJ2-5, with D perhaps TRBD2 (6 bases). CDR3 length: 15 amino acids. V lost 7 bases to trimming and J lost 5 bases, with 21 bases between them. Germline CDR1 SGHRS, CDR2 YFSETQ. CDR3: CASRLGGVDGETQYF. CDR3 in DNA: TGCGCCAGCCGCCTTGGAGGGGTGGATGGCGAGACCCAGTACTTC. Drawing the rest from reference TRBV5-1 and TRBJ2-5, the complete variable domain is KAGVTQTPRYLIKTRGQQVTLSCSPISGHRSVSWYQQTPGQGLQFLFEYFSETQRNKGNFPGRFSGRQFSNSRSEMNVSTLELGDSALYLCASRLGGVDGETQYFGPGTRLLVL.

This rearrangement joins TRBV7-9 to TRBJ2-7; 7 bases map to TRBD1. Germline CDR1 reads SEHNR; CDR2 reads FQNEAQ (reference sequence). The CDR3 extends over 15 amino acids. Unmatched junction bases numbered 9, after V lost 2 bases and J lost 5 bases. The CDR3 nucleotides are TGTGCCAGCAGCTTATCTGGGACAGATTACGACGAGCAGTACTTC. Translating gives CASSLSGTDYDEQYF.

V and J are TRBV19 and TRBJ2-7, with 10 bases fitting TRBD1. Germline CDR1 and CDR2: LNHDA and SQIVND (reference sequence). This CDR3 is built from 14 residues. V trimming: 7 bases; J trimming: 2 bases; junction bases outside the gene matches: 5. The CDR3 coding sequence is TGTGCCAGTAAGGGGACAGGGGAGGCCTACGAGCAGTACTTC. This gives the protein CASKGTGEAYEQYF. The full variable domain, in which reference TRBV19 and TRBJ2-7 provide the parts outside the CDR3, is DGGITQSPKYLFRKEGQNVTLSCEQNLNHDAMYWYRQDPGQGLRLIYYSQIVNDFQKGDIAEGYSVSREKKESFPLTVTSAQKNPTAFYLCASKGTGEAYEQYFGPGTRLTVT.

The J gene is TRBJ2-1, the V gene TRBV2, with 12 bases that match TRBD1. The CDR3 contains 15 residues. The junction had 6 bases not matched to a gene; V was cut back by 4 bases and J by 8 bases. Looked up from germline, CDR1 is SNHLY and CDR2 is FYNNEI. CDR3 coding DNA: TGTGCCAGCAGTGCGGGACAGGGGGCAGGCGATGAGCAGTTCTTC. Translating it yields CASSAGQGAGDEQFF.

The V gene is TRBV28, the J gene TRBJ2-6, with D perhaps TRBD1 (7 bases). V was clipped by 8 bases and J by 2 bases, with 13 bases between them. The V gene's germline CDR1 is MDHEN and CDR2 SYDVKM. The CDR3 contains 15 residues. For the CDR3, the DNA is TGTGCCAGCCGAACAGGGGAGGCTGGGGCCAACGTCCTGACTTTC. Protein sequence: CASRTGEAGANVLTF.

The gene calls are TRBV20-1 and TRBJ1-1; D not certain. The CDR3 covers 11 residues. Germline CDR1 reads DFQATT; CDR2 reads SNEGSKA (reference sequence). V lost 6 bases and J lost 8, with 13 bases in between. The CDR3 nucleotides are TGCAGTGCAGGACCGGGAGCCGAAGCTTTCTTT. Translated: CSAGPGAEAFF.

The V gene is TRBV6-5, the J gene TRBJ2-7, with 7 bases lining up with TRBD1. V lost 8 bases, J lost 4 bases, and 14 bases stayed unmatched. CDR1 is MNHEY, CDR2 SVGAGI, per germline. The CDR3 loop spans 15 amino acids. This chain's CDR3 is CASSTEGGAPYEQYF. The CDR3 coding sequence is TGTGCCAGCTCAACGGAAGGGGGCGCCCCATACGAGCAGTACTTC.

The V and J genes are TRBV28 and TRBJ1-5, with D hard to call. The V gene lost 6 bases and the J gene lost 3 bases, with 9 bases spanning the gap. Germline V gene data show CDR1 as MDHEN and CDR2 as SYDVKM. The CDR3 has 13 residues. CDR3 DNA sequence: TGTGCCAGCAGGCAGACTTACAATCAGCCCCAGCATTTT. This sequence encodes CASRQTYNQPQHF.

The CDR3 DNA reads TGTGCCAGCAGTCGCCGGACTATCACAGATACGCAGTATTTT. It specifies CASSRRTITDTQYF. The gene calls are TRBV5-8 and TRBJ2-3, with D perhaps TRBD2 (6 bases). The germline V gene encodes CDR1 SGHTS and CDR2 YDEGEE. The V gene lost 5 bases and the J gene lost 2 bases, with 12 bases spanning the gap. The CDR3 extends over 14 amino acids.

This sequence joins TRBV5-1 and TRBJ2-4; possibly TRBD2 for D (5 bases). V lost 0 bases and J lost 5, with 12 bases in between. Germline V CDR1 and CDR2: SGHRS, YFSETQ. The CDR3 runs to 15 residues. CDR3 sequence (DNA): TGCGCCAGCAGCTTGGTCCCGGGAAAGGAAAACATTCAGTACTTC. Its protein is CASSLVPGKENIQYF.

The J gene is TRBJ1-1, the V gene TRBV21-1; TRBD1, the D gene given by the table, was not confirmed from the DNA. TRBV21-1 is termed a pseudogene. This CDR3 is built from 14 residues. CDR3 loop: CASSKLTENTEAFF. The DNA of the CDR3 is TGTGCCAGCAGCAAATTAACAGAAAACACTGAAGCTTTCTTT.

The chain carries TRBV3-1 (or the pseudogene TRBV3-2) and TRBJ2-2; weak D call: TRBD1 (6 bases). Germline-derived CDR1 and CDR2 are LGHDT and YNNKEL (reference sequence). There are 14 residues in the CDR3. Trimming took off 4 bases at V and 1 base at J, with 7 bases between the two ends. CDR3 DNA: TGTGCCAGCAGCCTACAGGGGAACACCGGGGAGCTGTTTTTT. Translating it yields CASSLQGNTGELFF.

The V and J genes are TRBV2 and TRBJ1-1; 8 positions match TRBD1. The CDR3 has 13 amino acids. J lost 5 bases, V lost 4 bases, and 3 bases had no gene match. Germline V lookup: CDR1 SNHLY, CDR2 FYNNEI. The CDR3 sequence is CASSVRTGTEAFF. The CDR3 coding sequence is TGTGCCAGCAGTGTTCGGACAGGGACTGAAGCTTTCTTT.

J is TRBJ2-2 and V is TRBV4-2, with D possibly called TRBD1 or TRBD2 (6 bases each). The CDR3 consists of 16 residues. CDR1 LGHNA and CDR2 YNFKEQ come from the germline V gene. Trimming cost V 0 bases and J 6 bases, with 14 bases left between them. The CDR3 nucleotides read TGTGCCAGCAGCCAAGATCACGGAGGGGGGTCCGGGGAGCTGTTTTTT. This encodes CASSQDHGGGSGELFF.

This chain connects TRBV3-1 (or the pseudogene TRBV3-2) to TRBJ1-3; D gene ambiguous. Looked up from germline, CDR1 is LGHDT and CDR2 is YNNKEL (reference sequence). This CDR3 region has 15 residues. V was shortened by 0 bases and J by 4 bases, with 10 bases between the two germline ends. This CDR3 is CASSQERAMGNTIYF. CDR3 in DNA: TGTGCCAGCAGCCAAGAGAGGGCGATGGGAAACACCATATATTTT.

This sequence joins TRBV29-1 and TRBJ2-1; TRBD1 matches 8 bases. Trimming cost V 6 bases and J 0 bases; bases outside gene matches: 10. Germline V gene lookup returns CDR1 SQVTM and CDR2 ANQGSEA. This CDR3 contains 16 residues. The CDR3, as DNA: TGCAGCGTGACTCGAGGGACAGGCAGCTCCTACAATGAGCAGTTCTTC. Translated, it gives CSVTRGTGSSYNEQFF.

This sequence joins TRBV6-5 and TRBJ1-2, with TRBD1 as a possible D gene (5 bases). Looked up from germline, CDR1 is MNHEY and CDR2 is SVGAGI. The ends were cut back, 10 bases at V and 4 bases at J, with 13 bases in the middle. The CDR3 spans 12 residues. The CDR3 sequence: CATRQGTYGYTF. The CDR3 DNA reads as TGTGCCACACGGCAGGGAACCTATGGCTACACCTTC.

This clone came up once. The chain employs TRBV4-1 and TRBJ1-3, with D possibly TRBD1 on 5 matching bases. In germline, CDR1 is MGHRA, CDR2 YSYEKL. The CDR3 sequence is 18 residues long. Between the trimmed V and J ends, which lost 1 base and 0 bases, there was a span of 16 bases. The CDR3 protein is CASSQGPPGGSSGNTIYF. CDR3 coding DNA: TGCGCCAGCAGCCAAGGTCCCCCTGGGGGAAGCTCTGGAAACACCATATATTTT.

The J gene is TRBJ2-3, the V gene TRBV9, with 7 bases aligning to TRBD1. Trimming took 0 bases from V and 1 from J; bases not matched to a gene: 8. The CDR3 length is 17 residues. Germline V gene sequence: CDR1 SGDLS, CDR2 YYNGEE. CDR3 DNA: TGTGCCAGCAGCGTAGTCCCGACAGGGCGTGGCACAGATACGCAGTATTTT. Its protein product is CASSVVPTGRGTDTQYF.

The chain recombines TRBV5-1 with TRBJ1-1, with D possibly TRBD1 on 6 matching bases. This CDR3 is 15 amino acids long. The V end lost 0 bases, the J end lost 6 bases, and 15 bases lay between the germline ends. The germline gives CDR1 SGHRS, CDR2 YFSETQ. CDR3 in DNA: TGCGCCAGCAGCTTGGACAGGGAACGGGCGTCTGAAGCTTTCTTT. It encodes CASSLDRERASEAFF.

This rearrangement joins TRBV15 to TRBJ2-3; 8 nucleotides align to TRBD1. The CDR3 totals 16 residues. Germline V gene sequence: CDR1 LNHNV, CDR2 YYDKDF (reference sequence). The V segment lost 1 base and the J segment 4 bases; nucleotides outside the gene matches: 7. The CDR3, as DNA: TGTGCCACCAGCAGAGCCGGATCAGGGGGCCCAGATACGCAGTATTTT. It yields the protein CATSRAGSGGPDTQYF. Full variable domain (missing parts from reference TRBV15 and TRBJ2-3): DAMVIQNPRYQVTQFGKPVTLSCSQTLNHNVMYWYQQKSSQAPKLLFHYYDKDFNNEADTPDNFQSRRPNTSFCFLDIRSPGLGDTAMYLCATSRAGSGGPDTQYFGPGTRLTVL.

This rearrangement joins TRBV15 to TRBJ1-1, with D unresolved. Trimming cost V 2 bases and J 1 base, with 2 bases left between them. This CDR3 comprises 12 residues. Germline CDR1 LNHNV, CDR2 YYDKDF (reference sequence). CDR3 sequence reads: CATSRQNTEAFF. DNA for the CDR3: TGTGCCACCAGCAGACAGAACACTGAAGCTTTCTTT.